This TCR beta chain was sequenced for a study of shared T cell receptors in the human thymus. This clone has only one observation. CDR1 is MDHEN, CDR2 SYDVKM, per germline. With 0 bases clipped from V and 8 bases from J, the junction kept 2 bases outside the gene matches. The CDR3 extends over 16 amino acids. Assay: immunoSEQ multiplex PCR; the TCRdb copy retains only in-frame clones and omits some. The table records hundreds of thousands of clones, about 80% of them present only once. These same data were also listed under a study on human thymus T cells. From that report: The source of the thymus tissue was resections taken during corrective heart surgery. Thymic repertoires overlap heavily among unrelated individuals, related research has reported.

The chain recombines TRBV28 with TRBJ2-1; TRBD2 matches 15 bases. The sample was thymocytes. The origin of this receptor is a boy in the first two years of life with a congenital heart defect. Here the CDR3 DNA reads TGTGCCAGCAGTTTATGGGGACTAGCGGGAGGTGATGAGCAGTTCTTC. As protein: CASSLWGLAGGDEQFF.